The 32 T cell receptor beta chains given below trace back to one sample, sequenced in a study of T cell changes during pregnancy in multiple sclerosis. Clones were read by immunoSEQ multiplex PCR, and TCRdb kept only the in-frame ones, dropping some. The repertoire holds tens of thousands of clones, with about nine tenths as singletons. The specimen comprised peripheral blood, sampled in the first trimester of pregnancy. Source of these receptors: a female donor in good health, enrolled as a control in a pregnancy study.

The chain recombines TRBV5-4 with TRBJ1-6, with 10 bases that match TRBD1. This CDR3 comprises 14 residues. The germline gives CDR1 SGHNT, CDR2 YYREEE (reference sequence). Losses at the gene ends were 2 bases for V and 13 bases for J; bases not matched to a gene: 6. The CDR3 loop reads CASSFGTGDQPLHF. The CDR3 DNA follows: TGTGCCAGCAGCTTCGGGACAGGGGATCAGCCCCTCCACTTT.

This rearrangement joins TRBV7-3 to TRBJ2-5; D is perhaps TRBD2 (6 bases). The CDR3 covers 14 residues. CDR1 SGHTA and CDR2 FQGTGA come from the germline V gene. The V and J ends lost 5 bases and 5 bases respectively, with 15 bases between them. The CDR3 spells CASSAGGTPETQYF. CDR3 DNA sequence: TGTGCCAGCAGCGCGGGCGGGACTCCGGAGACCCAGTACTTC.

The CDR3 coding sequence is TGCGCCAGCAGCTCACTAGCGGGAGGGCCCTCCTCTTCCTTAAGCAATGAGCAGTTCTTC. Translation gives CASSSLAGGPSSSLSNEQFF. The chain is built from TRBV5-1 and TRBJ2-1, with 13 nucleotides matching TRBD2. Germline V CDR1 and CDR2: SGHRS, YFSETQ. V lost 3 bases, J lost 6 bases, and 18 bases stayed unmatched. CDR3 length: 20 residues.

This clone appeared once. The V call is TRBV5-4, the J call TRBJ2-7; 7 bases are shared with TRBD1. CDR3 length: 13 amino acids. From germline, CDR1 is SGHNT and CDR2 YYREEE (reference sequence). The J segment lost 5 bases and the V segment lost 0 bases, leaving 2 bases of the junction unmatched. The CDR3 nucleotides read TGTGCCAGCAGCTTGGGCCAGGGGGACGAGCAGTACTTC. Its protein product is CASSLGQGDEQYF.

On this clone: The junction shows a germline mismatch at one end, possibly a read error. DNA for the CDR3: TGTGCCGGCAGACCCGCGGCGCAGGGGTTCCACAATGAGCAGTTCTTC. This sequence encodes CAGRPAAQGFHNEQFF. This chain connects TRBV28 to TRBJ2-1, with a weak D call TRBD1 (6 bases). Germline values: CDR1 MDHEN, CDR2 SYDVKM. The CDR3 sequence is 16 residues long.

This rearrangement joins TRBV28 to TRBJ1-4; a weak D match, TRBD1 (5 bases). The V gene lost 3 bases and the J gene lost 8 bases, with 16 bases spanning the gap. CDR1 MDHEN and CDR2 SYDVKM come from the germline V gene. The CDR3 has 15 residues. The CDR3 spells CASSFRRGAHEKLFF. Here the CDR3 DNA reads TGTGCCAGCAGTTTTAGAAGGGGCGCGCACGAAAAACTGTTTTTT.

The V gene is TRBV5-4, the J gene TRBJ2-7; a weak D match, TRBD1 (5 bases). Germline assignment: CDR1 SGHNT and CDR2 YYREEE (reference sequence). The CDR3 extends over 13 amino acids. Trimming left V 2 bases short and J 5 bases short, with 11 bases between. This CDR3 reads CASSFVGRNEQYF. In nucleotides, the CDR3 is TGTGCCAGCAGCTTCGTGGGGCGCAACGAGCAGTACTTC.

The CDR3 reads CASSVSGSGGADTQYF. The CDR3 DNA follows: TGTGCCAGCAGCGTATCGGGTAGCGGGGGCGCAGATACGCAGTATTTT. The rearrangement joins TRBV9 to TRBJ2-3, with TRBD2 identical over 9 bases. CDR3 size: 16 residues. The germline CDR1 and CDR2 sequences are SGDLS and YYNGEE. Losses at the gene ends were 1 base for V and 4 bases for J; bases not matched to a gene: 7.

This chain uses TRBV27 with TRBJ1-1; D is unclear. This CDR3 contains 13 residues. V lost 3 bases and J lost 5, with 10 bases in between. CDR1 is MNHEY, CDR2 SMNVEV, per germline (reference sequence). DNA for the CDR3: TGTGCCAGCAGTTTGAAAGTTCAGACTGAAGCTTTCTTT. It specifies CASSLKVQTEAFF.

The rearrangement links TRBV11-2 to TRBJ2-7, with 8 nucleotides matching TRBD1. CDR3 size: 14 residues. The V gene end was trimmed by 5 bases and the J gene end by 2 bases; junction bases not matched to a gene: 5. Germline V CDR1 and CDR2: SGHAT, FQNNGV. CDR3 amino acids: CASSIQGVTYEQYF. CDR3 sequence (DNA): TGTGCCAGCAGCATACAGGGGGTAACCTACGAGCAGTACTTC.

V is TRBV28 and J is TRBJ2-1, with D unresolved. This CDR3 is built from 13 residues. Germline V gene data show CDR1 as MDHEN and CDR2 as SYDVKM. V was clipped by 6 bases and J by 7 bases, with 13 bases between them. CDR3 sequence reads: CASSPIVSNEQFF. The CDR3 nucleotides are TGTGCCAGCAGCCCCATAGTTTCGAATGAGCAGTTCTTC.

V is TRBV7-9 and J is TRBJ2-6, with D possibly matching TRBD2 (6 bases). CDR1 and CDR2 (germline): SEHNR, FQNEAQ (reference sequence). V lost 5 bases to trimming and J lost 0 bases, with 14 bases between them. This CDR3 comprises 17 residues. The CDR3 region has the DNA TGTGCCAGCAGCCCGCCAACCGGGAGCTCTGGGGCCAACGTCCTGACTTTC. Translation gives CASSPPTGSSGANVLTF.

This sequence joins TRBV18 and TRBJ1-1; D unclear. The CDR3 covers 14 residues. The germline gives CDR1 KGHSH, CDR2 LQKENI. V was clipped by 3 bases and J by 4 bases, with 12 bases between them. The CDR3 sequence: CASSPKTAGTEAFF. DNA for the CDR3: TGTGCCAGCTCACCCAAAACTGCGGGCACTGAAGCTTTCTTT.

This chain links TRBV7-9 with TRBJ2-7; 8 nucleotides match TRBD1. This CDR3 is built from 15 residues. J lost 6 bases, V lost 5 bases, and 12 bases had no gene match. Germline lookup yields CDR1 SEHNR and CDR2 FQNEAQ (reference sequence). The CDR3 is CASSLYSGTGGEQYF. Here the CDR3 DNA reads TGTGCCAGCAGCCTCTATTCCGGGACAGGTGGCGAGCAGTACTTC.

The chain has TRBV4-1 and TRBJ2-7; D might be TRBD1 (5 bases). CDR1 and CDR2 from the germline V gene are MGHRA and YSYEKL. With 4 bases removed from V and 2 bases from J, the gap between germline ends came to 12 bases. The CDR3 loop spans 14 amino acids. CDR3 nucleotide sequence: TGCGCCAGCAGCCCATGGGGCGGAACCTACGAGCAGTACTTC. This sequence encodes CASSPWGGTYEQYF.

V is TRBV19 and J is TRBJ2-2, with 12 bases fitting TRBD1. This CDR3 is built from 15 residues. After removal of 6 bases from V and 6 bases from J, the junction contained 5 bases not matched to a gene. Germline V CDR1 and CDR2: LNHDA, SQIVND (reference sequence). The CDR3 protein is CASRLGQGASGELFF. The CDR3 nucleotides are TGTGCCAGTAGACTGGGACAGGGGGCATCCGGGGAGCTGTTTTTT.

The J gene is TRBJ2-1, the V gene TRBV18; 9 bases align to TRBD2. The CDR3 runs to 17 residues. Germline CDR1 is KGHSH and CDR2 is LQKENI. Losses at the gene ends were 6 bases for V and 8 bases for J; bases not matched to a gene: 17. The chain's CDR3 is CASSGGLAGPRKDEQFF. CDR3 bases: TGTGCCAGCTCCGGGGGCCTAGCGGGACCCCGTAAGGATGAGCAGTTCTTC.

The chain employs TRBV16 and TRBJ2-5; TRBD2 matches at 12 bases. The germline V gene has CDR1 KGHSY and CDR2 FQNENV. V was pared by 1 base and J by 4 bases, with 4 bases of the junction left unmatched. This CDR3 contains 16 residues. The CDR3 DNA follows: TGTGCCAGCAGCCAATGGTTACTAGCGGGAGGAGAGACCCAGTACTTC. Translation gives CASSQWLLAGGETQYF.

The CDR3 reads CAWDPSRGEGRREHEQYF. In DNA, the CDR3 is TGTGCCTGGGACCCCAGCAGGGGAGAGGGTAGACGCGAACACGAGCAGTACTTC. The chain joins TRBV30 to TRBJ2-7; the D gene is possibly TRBD1 (6 bases). The V end was cut by 5 bases, the J end by 5 bases, with 31 bases between. Germline CDR1 and CDR2: GTSNPN and SVGIG (reference sequence). CDR3 length: 18 residues.

This rearrangement joins TRBV28 to TRBJ1-3; D perhaps matches TRBD1 (6 bases). The CDR3 spans 14 residues. V gave up 6 bases and J gave up 0 bases, with 9 bases separating them. The germline V gene encodes CDR1 MDHEN and CDR2 SYDVKM. The chain's CDR3 is CASRQGLSGNTIYF. Written as DNA, the CDR3 is TGTGCCAGCAGGCAGGGGCTCTCTGGAAACACCATATATTTT.

This clone has only one observation. The chain links TRBV5-6 to TRBJ2-3; 8 nucleotides align to TRBD2. J lost 11 bases, V lost 4 bases, and 9 bases had no gene match. Germline V lookup: CDR1 SGHDT, CDR2 YYEEEE. There are 13 residues in the CDR3. CDR3 protein: CASSPGFGGEQYF. CDR3 DNA sequence: TGTGCCAGCAGCCCAGGGTTCGGGGGGGAGCAGTATTTT.

CDR3 sequence (DNA): TGTGCCAGCAGTTTATCAAGGCTAGCGGGAGAAAGCGGGAATGAGCAGTTCTTC. Protein product: CASSLSRLAGESGNEQFF. The V and J genes are TRBV27 and TRBJ2-1; 10 bases line up with TRBD2. The CDR3 is 18 residues long. The germline gives CDR1 MNHEY, CDR2 SMNVEV (reference sequence). The V gene end was trimmed by 0 bases and the J gene end by 7 bases; junction bases not matched to a gene: 12.

The rearrangement uses TRBV15 and TRBJ2-6; 12 bases fit TRBD1. V was pared by 5 bases and J by 4 bases, with 6 bases of the junction left unmatched. The CDR3 sequence is 17 residues long. CDR1 is LNHNV and CDR2 is YYDKDF in the germline V gene (reference sequence). The DNA for the CDR3 is TGTGCCACCAGCTCCGGGACAGGGGGCCCCGGGGCCAACGTCCTGACTTTC. As protein: CATSSGTGGPGANVLTF.

The chain links TRBV10-3 to TRBJ2-5, with 9 bases that match TRBD2. The J segment lost 0 bases and the V segment lost 0 bases, leaving 11 bases of the junction unmatched. This CDR3 is built from 19 residues. Germline V gives CDR1 ENHRY, CDR2 SYGVKD. The CDR3 bases are TGTGCCATCAGTGAGTCTCGCGGGGGGGCGGCGGGGGACCAAGAGACCCAGTACTTC. Its translation is CAISESRGGAAGDQETQYF.

The V call is TRBV4-2, the J call TRBJ2-3; TRBD2 agrees at 8 bases. The germline CDR1 and CDR2 sequences are LGHNA and YNFKEQ. The CDR3 is 14 amino acids. J gave up 2 bases and V 8 bases, and 6 bases lay outside the gene matches. This CDR3 reads CASGREATTDTQYF. The CDR3 coding sequence is TGTGCCAGCGGGCGGGAGGCCACCACAGATACGCAGTATTTT.

The chain is built from TRBV2 and TRBJ2-3; D perhaps matches TRBD2 (5 bases). This CDR3 region has 18 residues. Germline assignment: CDR1 SNHLY and CDR2 FYNNEI. The V end was cut by 6 bases, the J end by 0 bases, with 22 bases between. DNA for the CDR3: TGTGCCAGCAGGCTACGGGTCACCGGACTTTCTAGCACAGATACGCAGTATTTT. It codes for CASRLRVTGLSSTDTQYF.

The chain has TRBV5-6 and TRBJ1-6; tentatively, D is TRBD1 (5 bases). The CDR3 is 16 residues long. Trimming removed 4 bases at V and 4 bases at J, with 15 bases between. Germline V gene lookup returns CDR1 SGHDT and CDR2 YYEEEE. The CDR3 DNA sequence: TGTGCCAGCAGCGCGTCGGGGGGGAGATATAATTCACCCCTCCACTTT. Translating gives CASSASGGRYNSPLHF. The full variable domain, rest sourced from reference TRBV5-6 and TRBJ1-6, is DAGVTQSPTHLIKTRGQQVTLRCSPKSGHDTVSWYQQALGQGPQFIFQYYEEEERQRGNFPDRFSGHQFPNYSSELNVNALLLGDSALYLCASSASGGRYNSPLHFGNGTRLTVT.

The chain links TRBV5-4 to TRBJ2-1; D unresolved. The V end was cut by 0 bases, the J end by 8 bases, with 9 bases between. Germline V gene lookup returns CDR1 SGHNT and CDR2 YYREEE (reference sequence). This CDR3 is 13 amino acids long. In DNA form, the CDR3 reads TGTGCCAGCAGCTTGGCTAGTTTCGATGAGCAGTTCTTC. This sequence encodes CASSLASFDEQFF.

This clone was recorded once. The chain couples TRBV4-2 to TRBJ2-2; 8 bases align to TRBD1. The CDR3 spans 17 residues. Germline CDR1 LGHNA, CDR2 YNFKEQ. J lost 1 base, V lost 6 bases, and 10 bases had no gene match. This chain's CDR3 is CASSRNRGIGNTGELFF. CDR3 coding DNA: TGTGCCAGCAGTCGAAACAGGGGGATAGGGAACACCGGGGAGCTGTTTTTT.

The rearrangement links TRBV2 to TRBJ1-3; maybe TRBD1 (6 bases). The V and J ends lost 10 bases and 4 bases respectively, with 17 bases between them. Per germline, CDR1 SNHLY and CDR2 FYNNEI. CDR3 length: 14 amino acids. The CDR3, as DNA: TGTGCCACCCGAACAGGGATCGTAGGAAACACCATATATTTT. It codes for CATRTGIVGNTIYF.

V gene TRBV28 combines with J gene TRBJ1-2; a weak D match, TRBD1 (5 bases). V was shortened by 3 bases and J by 8 bases, with 19 bases between the two germline ends. CDR1 is MDHEN and CDR2 is SYDVKM in the germline V gene. The CDR3 is 15 residues long. CDR3 amino acids: CASSLDRWGVRGYTF. CDR3 nucleotide sequence: TGTGCCAGCAGTTTGGATCGGTGGGGGGTAAGGGGCTACACCTTC.

The J gene is TRBJ2-2, the V gene TRBV15; TRBD2 matches 7 bases. V shed 8 bases, J shed 0 bases, and the junction held 12 bases outside the gene matches. CDR1 LNHNV and CDR2 YYDKDF come from the germline V gene (reference sequence). The CDR3 is 17 residues long. CDR3 in amino acids: CATHTRLAAPNTGELFF. As DNA, the CDR3 is TGTGCCACCCACACAAGGCTAGCGGCACCGAACACCGGGGAGCTGTTTTTT.